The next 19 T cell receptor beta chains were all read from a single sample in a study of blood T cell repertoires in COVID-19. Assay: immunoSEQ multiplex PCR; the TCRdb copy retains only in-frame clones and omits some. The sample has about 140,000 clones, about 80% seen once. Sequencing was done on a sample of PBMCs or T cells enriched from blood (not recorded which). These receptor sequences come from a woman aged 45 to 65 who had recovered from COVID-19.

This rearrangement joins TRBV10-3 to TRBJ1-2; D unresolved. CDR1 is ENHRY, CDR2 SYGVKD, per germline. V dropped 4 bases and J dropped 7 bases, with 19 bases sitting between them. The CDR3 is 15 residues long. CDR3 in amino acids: CAISVKDTERGGYTF. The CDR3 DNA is TGTGCCATCAGTGTTAAGGATACGGAGCGGGGTGGCTACACCTTC.

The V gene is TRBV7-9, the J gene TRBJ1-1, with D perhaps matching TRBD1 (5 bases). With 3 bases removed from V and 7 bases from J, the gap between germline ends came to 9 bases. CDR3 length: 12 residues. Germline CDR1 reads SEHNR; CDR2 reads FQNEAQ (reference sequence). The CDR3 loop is CASSLGQDEAFF. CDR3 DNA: TGTGCCAGCAGCTTGGGGCAGGATGAAGCTTTCTTT.

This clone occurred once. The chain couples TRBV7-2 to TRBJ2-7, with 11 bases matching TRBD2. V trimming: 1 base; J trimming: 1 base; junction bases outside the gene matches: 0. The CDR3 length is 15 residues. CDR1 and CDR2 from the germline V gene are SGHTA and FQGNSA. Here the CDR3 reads CASSLGLAGSYEQYF. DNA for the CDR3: TGTGCCAGCAGCTTAGGACTAGCGGGATCCTACGAGCAGTACTTC.

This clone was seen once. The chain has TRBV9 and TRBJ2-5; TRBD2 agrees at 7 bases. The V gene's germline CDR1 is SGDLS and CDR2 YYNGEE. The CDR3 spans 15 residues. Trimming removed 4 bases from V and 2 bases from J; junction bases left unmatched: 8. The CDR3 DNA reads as TGTGCCAGCAGCCCCCGGACTAGGGCTCAAGAGACCCAGTACTTC. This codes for CASSPRTRAQETQYF. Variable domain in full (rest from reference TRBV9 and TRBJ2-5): DSGVTQTPKHLITATGQRVTLRCSPRSGDLSVYWYQQSLDQGLQFLIQYYNGEERAKGNILERFSAQQFPDLHSELNLSSLELGDSALYFCASSPRTRAQETQYFGPGTRLLVL.

CDR3 sequence: CASHDRSMGYTF. CDR3 nucleotide sequence: TGTGCCAGCCACGACAGATCTATGGGCTACACCTTC. The gene calls are TRBV5-6 and TRBJ1-2, with D perhaps TRBD1 (5 bases). The CDR3 is 12 amino acids. V gave up 7 bases and J gave up 8 bases, with 15 bases separating them. The germline CDR1 and CDR2 sequences are SGHDT and YYEEEE.

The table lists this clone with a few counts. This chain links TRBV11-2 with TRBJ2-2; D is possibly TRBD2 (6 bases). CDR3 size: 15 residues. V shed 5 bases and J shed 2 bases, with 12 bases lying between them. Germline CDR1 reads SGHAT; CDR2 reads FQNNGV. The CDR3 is CASSQGLPNTGELFF. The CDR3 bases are TGTGCCAGCAGCCAGGGACTCCCTAACACCGGGGAGCTGTTTTTT. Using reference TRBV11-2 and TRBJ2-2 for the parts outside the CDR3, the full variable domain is EAGVAQSPRYKIIEKRQSVAFWCNPISGHATLYWYQQILGQGPKLLIQFQNNGVVDDSQLPKDRFSAERLKGVDSTLKIQPAKLEDSAVYLCASSQGLPNTGELFFGEGSRLTVL.

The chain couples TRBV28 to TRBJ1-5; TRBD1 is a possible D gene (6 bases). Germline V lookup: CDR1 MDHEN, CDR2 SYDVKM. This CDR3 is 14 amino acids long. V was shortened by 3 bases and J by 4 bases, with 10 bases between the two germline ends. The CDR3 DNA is TGTGCCAGCAGTTTTCCAGGGGATAATCAGCCCCAGCATTTT. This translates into CASSFPGDNQPQHF.

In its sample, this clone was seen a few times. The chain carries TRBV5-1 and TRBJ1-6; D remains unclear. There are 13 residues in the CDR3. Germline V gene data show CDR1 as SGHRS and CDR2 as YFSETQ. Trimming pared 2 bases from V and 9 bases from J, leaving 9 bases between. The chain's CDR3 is CASSLPSRSPLHF. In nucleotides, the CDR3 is TGCGCCAGCAGCTTACCCAGTCGTTCACCCCTCCACTTT.

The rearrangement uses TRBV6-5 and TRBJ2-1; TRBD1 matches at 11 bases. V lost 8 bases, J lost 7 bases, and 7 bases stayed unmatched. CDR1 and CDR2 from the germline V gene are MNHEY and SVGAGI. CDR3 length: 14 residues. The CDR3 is CASVRDRGANEQFF. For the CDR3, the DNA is TGTGCCAGCGTCCGGGACAGGGGGGCAAATGAGCAGTTCTTC.

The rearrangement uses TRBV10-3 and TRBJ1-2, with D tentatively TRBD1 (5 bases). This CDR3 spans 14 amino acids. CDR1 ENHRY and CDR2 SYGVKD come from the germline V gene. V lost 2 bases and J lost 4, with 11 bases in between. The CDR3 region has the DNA TGTGCCATCAGTGAGGAAGAACAGGTCTATGGCTACACCTTC. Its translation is CAISEEEQVYGYTF.

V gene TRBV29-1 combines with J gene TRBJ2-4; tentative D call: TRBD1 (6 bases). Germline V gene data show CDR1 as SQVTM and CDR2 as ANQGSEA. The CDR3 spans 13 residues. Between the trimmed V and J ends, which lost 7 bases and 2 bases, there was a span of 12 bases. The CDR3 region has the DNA TGCAGCGGCTCCACAGGGACCAAAAACATTCAGTACTTC. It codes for CSGSTGTKNIQYF.

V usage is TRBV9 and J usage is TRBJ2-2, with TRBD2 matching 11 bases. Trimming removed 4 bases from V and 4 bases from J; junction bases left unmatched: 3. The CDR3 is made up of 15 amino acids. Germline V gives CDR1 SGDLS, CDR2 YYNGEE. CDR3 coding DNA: TGTGCCAGCAGCCCGACTAGCGGGGCCACCGGGGAGCTGTTTTTT. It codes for CASSPTSGATGELFF.

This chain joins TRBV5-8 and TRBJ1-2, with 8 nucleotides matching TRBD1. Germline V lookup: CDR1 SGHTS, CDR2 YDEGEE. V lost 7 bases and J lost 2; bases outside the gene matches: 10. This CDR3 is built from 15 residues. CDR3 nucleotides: TGTGCCAGCGGCCCAGGGGACAGGCCAAACTATGGCTACACCTTC. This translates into CASGPGDRPNYGYTF.

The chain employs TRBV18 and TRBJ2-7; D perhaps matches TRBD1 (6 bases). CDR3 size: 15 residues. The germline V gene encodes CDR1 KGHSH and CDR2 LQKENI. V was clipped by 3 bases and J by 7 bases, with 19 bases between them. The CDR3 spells CASSPVHRASGEQYF. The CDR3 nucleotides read TGTGCCAGCTCACCCGTTCACAGGGCTTCGGGAGAGCAGTACTTC.

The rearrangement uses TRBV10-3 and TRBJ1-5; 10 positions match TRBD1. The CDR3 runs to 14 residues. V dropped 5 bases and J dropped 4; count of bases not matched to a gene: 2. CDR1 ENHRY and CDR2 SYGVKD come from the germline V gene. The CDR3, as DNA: TGTGCCATCAGTCGGACAGGGGGGAATCAGCCCCAGCATTTT. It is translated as CAISRTGGNQPQHF.

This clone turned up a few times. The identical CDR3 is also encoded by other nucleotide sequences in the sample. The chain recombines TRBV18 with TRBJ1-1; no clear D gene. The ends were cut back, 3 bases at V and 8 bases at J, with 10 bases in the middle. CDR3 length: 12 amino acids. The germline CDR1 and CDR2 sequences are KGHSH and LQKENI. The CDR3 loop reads CASSPGRTEAFF. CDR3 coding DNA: TGTGCCAGCTCACCGGGGAGAACCGAAGCTTTCTTT.

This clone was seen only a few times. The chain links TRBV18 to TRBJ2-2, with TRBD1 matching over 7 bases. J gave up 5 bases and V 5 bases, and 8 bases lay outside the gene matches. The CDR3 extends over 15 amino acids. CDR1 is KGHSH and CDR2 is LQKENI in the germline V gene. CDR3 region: CASSYGQVDTGELFF. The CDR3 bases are TGTGCCAGCTCATATGGACAGGTCGATACCGGGGAGCTGTTTTTT.

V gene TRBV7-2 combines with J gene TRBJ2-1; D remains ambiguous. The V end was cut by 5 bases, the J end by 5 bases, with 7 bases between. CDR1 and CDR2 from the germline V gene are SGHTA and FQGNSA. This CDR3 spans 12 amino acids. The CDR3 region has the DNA TGTGCCAGCAGCCGACAAAACAATGAGCAGTTCTTC. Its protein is CASSRQNNEQFF.

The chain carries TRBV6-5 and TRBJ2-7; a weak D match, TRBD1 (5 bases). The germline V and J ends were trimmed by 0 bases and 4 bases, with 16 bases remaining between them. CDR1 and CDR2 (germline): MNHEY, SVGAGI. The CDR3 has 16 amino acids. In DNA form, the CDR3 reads TGTGCCAGCAGTTACTCGGGTCAGGGTATCCAGTACGAGCAGTACTTC. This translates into CASSYSGQGIQYEQYF.